The 20 T cell receptor beta chains given below trace back to one sample, sequenced in a study of cytomegalovirus exposure and HLA in healthy donors. Primers for the PCR totalled 60 Vbeta and 13 Jbeta. The repertoire was sequenced with immunoSEQ multiplex PCR; TCRdb's copy has only in-frame clones and lacks some. The sample comprises 120,000 or so clones, about 80% of which are singletons, and 2.5% to 3.5% rests with the top ten. Sequencing was carried out using PBMCs. The receptors originated from a male donor in good health and CMV-seronegative.

This clone appeared a few times. The chain uses TRBV4-2 and TRBJ1-3, with TRBD1 as a possible D gene (5 bases). The germline gives CDR1 LGHNA, CDR2 YNFKEQ. Trimming cost V 1 base and J 0 bases, with 10 bases left between them. The CDR3 extends over 16 amino acids. CDR3 residues: CASSQGGQVSGNTIYF. DNA for the CDR3: TGTGCCAGCAGCCAAGGGGGCCAGGTCTCTGGAAACACCATATATTTT.

This clone has only a few counts. The V call is TRBV30, the J call TRBJ1-5; 12 positions agree with TRBD1. This CDR3 spans 13 amino acids. V was clipped by 8 bases and J by 6 bases; unmatched bases: 5. The germline gives CDR1 GTSNPN, CDR2 SVGIG (reference sequence). The CDR3: CAAGTGGRQPQHF. Here the CDR3 DNA reads TGTGCCGCGGGGACAGGGGGCCGTCAGCCCCAGCATTTT.

Regarding this clone: The junction departs from the called germline gene at one end, perhaps through a read error. V gene TRBV5-6 combines with J gene TRBJ2-4; 9 bases fit TRBD1. CDR1 and CDR2 from the germline V gene are SGHDT and YYEEEE. This CDR3 has 14 amino acids. CDR3 region: CASSGNRGQNSQYF. CDR3 sequence (DNA): TGTGCCAGCAGCGGAAACAGGGGGCAAAACAGTCAGTACTTC.

CDR3 amino acids: CATTQGLAEAFF. The CDR3 DNA reads as TGTGCCACCACGCAGGGGCTCGCTGAAGCTTTCTTT. The V call is TRBV6-6, the J call TRBJ1-1; a possible D gene is TRBD1 (6 bases). The germline V gene encodes CDR1 MNHNY and CDR2 SVGAGI (reference sequence). V lost 10 bases, J lost 6 bases, and 15 bases lay in between. There are 12 residues in the CDR3.

J is TRBJ2-7 and V is TRBV5-1; maybe TRBD1 (7 bases). The germline gives CDR1 SGHRS, CDR2 YFSETQ. V lost 7 bases to trimming and J lost 2 bases, with 13 bases between them. This CDR3 spans 13 amino acids. CDR3 DNA sequence: TGCGCCAGCGCCGGGGGACAGACCTACGAGCAGTACTTC. Protein product: CASAGGQTYEQYF.

In regard to this clone: At one of its ends the junction is not consistent with the germline gene, which may arise from a read error. This sequence joins TRBV5-1 and TRBJ2-6; possible D gene TRBD1, 5 bases. The germline V gene encodes CDR1 SGHRS and CDR2 YFSETQ. CDR3 length: 16 residues. CDR3 sequence reads: CASSLALSSGANGLTF. The CDR3 nucleotides read TGCGCCAGCAGCTTGGCTCTCAGCTCTGGGGCCAACGGCCTGACTTTC.

V gene TRBV5-1 combines with J gene TRBJ1-6; D might be TRBD1 (5 bases). Trimming stripped 4 bases from V and 4 bases from J, with 12 bases between. CDR1 and CDR2 from the germline V gene are SGHRS and YFSETQ. The CDR3 is 15 residues long. The CDR3 coding sequence is TGCGCCAGCAGCCCGTCGGGGGATTATAATTCACCCCTCCACTTT. Its protein is CASSPSGDYNSPLHF.

This clone was counted between two and nine times. The V gene is TRBV5-1, the J gene TRBJ2-5, with D possibly TRBD1 on 6 matching bases. The CDR3 is 15 residues long. Germline CDR1 is SGHRS and CDR2 is YFSETQ. The germline V and J ends were trimmed by 0 bases and 4 bases, with 13 bases remaining between them. The CDR3 DNA sequence: TGCGCCAGCAGCTTGGAAGACAGGCCAGGAGAGACCCAGTACTTC. Protein sequence: CASSLEDRPGETQYF.

A note on this clone: Mismatch with germline at one junction end may stem from a read error. The chain is built from TRBV7-9 and TRBJ2-7; 8 positions match TRBD1. Germline loops: CDR1 SEHNR, CDR2 FQNEAQ (reference sequence). The CDR3 spans 13 residues. The CDR3 nucleotides read TGTTCCAGCAGATACGGGACAGGAGGCGAGCAGTACTTC. Protein sequence: CSSRYGTGGEQYF.

This chain links TRBV7-2 with TRBJ2-6; TRBD2 matches at 12 bases. V lost 5 bases, J lost 1 base, and 9 bases stayed unmatched. Germline V gene sequence: CDR1 SGHTA, CDR2 FQGNSA. CDR3 length equals 19 residues. CDR3: CASSEPSGRASSGANVLTF. CDR3 coding DNA: TGTGCCAGCAGCGAGCCTAGCGGGAGGGCCAGTTCTGGGGCCAACGTCCTGACTTTC.

This chain connects TRBV29-1 to TRBJ1-1, with 7 bases matching TRBD1. This CDR3 is built from 13 residues. With 7 bases clipped from V and 2 bases from J, the junction kept 7 bases outside the gene matches. CDR1 is SQVTM, CDR2 ANQGSEA, per germline. The CDR3 reads CSAQGQPNTEAFF. CDR3 coding DNA: TGCAGCGCCCAGGGACAGCCCAACACTGAAGCTTTCTTT.

CDR3 DNA sequence: TGTGCCAGCAGCCTAGTCGGGGGGAGATACGAGCAGTACTTC. It encodes CASSLVGGRYEQYF. This rearrangement joins TRBV7-8 to TRBJ2-7; 7 nucleotides line up with TRBD2. CDR1 and CDR2 (germline): SGHVS, FQNEAQ. The CDR3 is 14 residues long. V lost 5 bases, J lost 4 bases, and 8 bases stayed unmatched.

The J gene is TRBJ1-2, the V gene TRBV19, with TRBD1 matching over 7 bases. CDR1 is LNHDA and CDR2 is SQIVND in the germline V gene (reference sequence). The CDR3 extends over 14 amino acids. V lost 7 bases to trimming and J lost 3 bases; unmatched junction nucleotides: 8. Written as DNA, the CDR3 is TGTGCCAGTACTCTCGGGACAGTGGACTATGGCTACACCTTC. Amino acid sequence: CASTLGTVDYGYTF.

V usage is TRBV30 and J usage is TRBJ1-1; D gene unclear. Germline loops: CDR1 GTSNPN, CDR2 SVGIG (reference sequence). Trimming removed 2 bases at V and 1 base at J, with 8 bases between. The length of the CDR3 is 13 residues. Here the CDR3 DNA reads TGTGCCTGGAGTTTATCGAGGAACACTGAAGCTTTCTTT. As protein: CAWSLSRNTEAFF.

The chain combines TRBV14 with TRBJ1-3; perhaps TRBD1 as D (6 bases). The CDR3 totals 17 residues. The germline CDR1 and CDR2 sequences are SGHDN and FVKESK. Trimming stripped 0 bases from V and 3 bases from J, with 15 bases between. In DNA, the CDR3 is TGTGCCAGCAGCCAAGAGGTTCGGGGGGCGCTTGGAAACACCATATATTTT. Its translation is CASSQEVRGALGNTIYF.

This chain uses TRBV10-2 with TRBJ2-7, with D tentatively TRBD2 (5 bases). V was pared by 7 bases and J by 6 bases, with 19 bases between. In germline, CDR1 is WSHSY, CDR2 SAAADI. The CDR3 totals 14 residues. The CDR3 here is CASKGETGFIEQYF. Here the CDR3 DNA reads TGCGCCAGCAAGGGAGAGACTGGGTTTATCGAGCAGTACTTC.

This sequence joins TRBV4-2 and TRBJ2-3, with 7 positions matching TRBD2. The germline V gene encodes CDR1 LGHNA and CDR2 YNFKEQ. V trimming: 0 bases; J trimming: 2 bases; junction bases outside the gene matches: 8. CDR3 length: 17 residues. DNA for the CDR3: TGTGCCAGCAGCCAAGATCCTAGCGGCCCTTCCACAGATACGCAGTATTTT. It codes for CASSQDPSGPSTDTQYF.

This clone has only a few counts. The genes are TRBV4-2 and TRBJ2-5, with 10 positions matching TRBD2. From germline, CDR1 is LGHNA and CDR2 YNFKEQ. The CDR3 covers 15 residues. V dropped 3 bases and J dropped 1; count of bases not matched to a gene: 2. CDR3 sequence (DNA): TGTGCCAGCAGCCAGGAGCGGGGGGGCCAAGAGACCCAGTACTTC. Translating it yields CASSQERGGQETQYF.

The genes are TRBV25-1 and TRBJ1-2; D not certain. The CDR3 contains 11 residues. The V gene's germline CDR1 is MGHDK and CDR2 SYGVNS. V gave up 1 base and J gave up 6 bases, with 3 bases separating them. CDR3: CASSELNGYTF. Written as DNA, the CDR3 is TGTGCCAGCAGTGAATTAAATGGCTACACCTTC.

The chain has TRBV27 and TRBJ2-7, with 10 bases aligning to TRBD2. Germline V gene data show CDR1 as MNHEY and CDR2 as SMNVEV (reference sequence). V gave up 2 bases and J gave up 7 bases; unmatched junction bases: 5. The CDR3 has 14 amino acids. CDR3 coding DNA: TGTGCCAGCAGTTTACTGGAAGCGGGAGGGGAGCAGTACTTC. Its protein product is CASSLLEAGGEQYF.